Here is one TCR beta chain with its context. The antigen this receptor binds is unknown. No base quality values were provided; no much bigger clone lies one nucleotide off. Measured from the cysteine to the phenylalanine, the CDR3 is 14 residues long. The retained sequence is limited to the CDR3, 42 bases, with the frame set at the first base. The library was built by means of 5' RACE. Sequencing instrument: NextSeq 500. In the TCR library protocol, unique molecular identifiers were attached to individual cDNA molecules to correct for PCR bias and sequencing error. TCR alpha and beta chains were both sequenced, and the abundances of alpha and beta sequences in each sample were closely correlated with each other. The original methods were these. Decombinator V4 was used to annotate TCR sequences for V gene, J gene and CDR3. TCRs were defined as expanded if a significant change between any two time points was detected under a Poisson model with p below 0.0001. TCR abundances were normalised to the total number of TCRs sequenced per sample and were expressed as counts per million. MAIT TCRs were defined by TRAV1-2 paired with TRAJ12, TRAJ20 or TRAJ33, and iNKT TCRs by TRAV10 paired with TRAJ18. A search of VDJdb, accessed on 1 November 2021, was run for TCRs annotated to CMV, EBV and SARS-CoV-2, with TCRs annotated for multiple antigens excluded. Using fastp trimming at Q25 and MiXCR clonotype assembly, TCRdb reanalyzed the public sequencing data and kept in-frame beta chains. Entries that share a CDR3 protein sequence are merged under the most common genes and DNA. The V and J calls were not made by the authors but by TCRdb's processing. The sample includes 50,000 to 70,000 distinct CDR3 sequences, with under 15% observed a single time. 1.1% to 1.5% of the sample rests with the top ten.

This entry is derived from a study of early T cells in non-severe SARS-CoV-2 infection (dated by TCRdb to the early 2020s). In the study overall: Because TCR sequencing was done on bulk RNA from unsorted whole blood, the alpha and beta chains could not be paired.

The study was a case-control design nested within a healthcare worker cohort in London, UK, with weekly nasopharyngeal swab PCR tests and blood sampling. Healthcare workers were enrolled in the week of the UK lockdown, from 23 to 31 March 2020, and were followed every week for up to roughly 16 weeks. Here is what the overall study found, with its caveats: Matching against VDJdb was skewed toward anti-spike CD8 responses, likely underestimated virus-specific expansions, and missed private and CD4 specificities.

The chain links TRBV21-1 with TRBJ2-7. TRBV21-1 is designated a pseudogene. What was sequenced was whole blood. This receptor was taken from an adult who was a healthcare worker with PCR-confirmed SARS-CoV-2 infection or an uninfected control (not recorded which). The DNA sequence is TGTGCCAGCAGCCCCAAGACGCACGCCTACGAGCAGTACTTC. Its amino acids are CASSPKTHAYEQYF.